This entry lists 32 T cell receptor beta chains sequenced from one sample in a study of blood T cell repertoires in COVID-19. Data came from immunoSEQ multiplex PCR; TCRdb stores just in-frame clones and leaves some out. Of approximately 330,000 clones listed, 87% are singletons. The sequenced sample was peripheral blood. These receptors all stem from a man aged 30-40 years with COVID-19, enrolled during active disease.

The chain couples TRBV7-8 to TRBJ2-3; the match to TRBD1 covers 7 bases. Germline values: CDR1 SGHVS, CDR2 FQNEAQ. With V trimmed by 2 bases and J by 5 bases, 7 bases remained unmatched. This CDR3 has 15 amino acids. CDR3 region: CASSLTNQGVDTQYF. The CDR3, as DNA: TGTGCCAGCAGCTTAACGAACCAGGGGGTAGATACGCAGTATTTT.

This sequence joins TRBV6-2 or TRBV6-3 and TRBJ1-1, with a weak D call TRBD1 (5 bases). The V gene's germline CDR1 is MNHEY and CDR2 SVGEGT. The V gene lost 5 bases and the J gene lost 0 bases, with 10 bases spanning the gap. The CDR3 length is 14 residues. The CDR3 DNA reads TGTGCCAGCAGTCGACAGTTCATGAACACTGAAGCTTTCTTT. This gives the protein CASSRQFMNTEAFF.

This clone appeared a single time. CDR3 in DNA: TGCGCCAGCAGCTTGGACAGGGTAGATGGCTACACCTTC. This encodes CASSLDRVDGYTF. The chain has TRBV5-1 and TRBJ1-2; possibly TRBD1 for D (6 bases). CDR3 size: 13 residues. Deletions cut 0 bases from V and 6 bases from J, with 9 bases between. Germline assignment: CDR1 SGHRS and CDR2 YFSETQ.

The chain links TRBV7-2 to TRBJ2-1; D remains ambiguous. Germline values: CDR1 SGHTA, CDR2 FQGNSA. The ends were cut back, 3 bases at V and 8 bases at J, with 14 bases in the middle. The CDR3 is made up of 14 amino acids. CDR3 in amino acids: CASSFRAGDHEQFF. The CDR3 DNA is TGTGCCAGCAGCTTCCGTGCCGGAGATCATGAGCAGTTCTTC.

The rearrangement links TRBV11-2 to TRBJ2-7; 8 nucleotides match TRBD1. The germline V gene encodes CDR1 SGHAT and CDR2 FQNNGV. The CDR3 runs to 15 residues. The trim removed 5 bases at V and 1 base at J, leaving 7 bases unmatched. CDR3 nucleotide sequence: TGTGCCAGCAGCGGACGAACAGGGGGGTCCTACGAGCAGTACTTC. Protein: CASSGRTGGSYEQYF.

The table lists this clone with a few counts. The V and J genes are TRBV7-7 and TRBJ2-7, with D possibly TRBD2 on 6 matching bases. This CDR3 is 14 amino acids long. The germline V gene has CDR1 SSHAT and CDR2 FNYEAQ (reference sequence). The V end was cut by 5 bases, the J end by 4 bases, with 15 bases between. The CDR3 nucleotides are TGTGCCAGCAGCCCCACGGGGGTTTTGTACGAGCAGTACTTC. Translated, it gives CASSPTGVLYEQYF.

This clone occurred a few times. The chain employs TRBV2 and TRBJ2-1; 8 nucleotides match TRBD1. The CDR3 consists of 14 residues. With 3 bases clipped from V and 6 bases from J, the junction kept 4 bases outside the gene matches. Germline CDR1 is SNHLY and CDR2 is FYNNEI. The DNA for the CDR3 is TGTGCCAGCAGTGATGGACAGGGTATCAATGAGCAGTTCTTC. Residues: CASSDGQGINEQFF.

This rearrangement joins TRBV15 to TRBJ1-2; maybe TRBD1 (6 bases). V lost 1 base and J lost 2, with 11 bases in between. The CDR3 contains 15 residues. Germline assignment: CDR1 LNHNV and CDR2 YYDKDF (reference sequence). The CDR3 reads CATSRATGPNYGYTF. CDR3 DNA sequence: TGTGCCACCAGCAGAGCCACAGGGCCCAACTATGGCTACACCTTC.

This sequence joins TRBV19 and TRBJ2-7, with 8 bases lining up with TRBD1. Germline loops: CDR1 LNHDA, CDR2 SQIVND (reference sequence). The CDR3 is 14 residues long. The V gene end was trimmed by 5 bases and the J gene end by 2 bases; junction bases not matched to a gene: 5. The CDR3 here is CASSLDRETYEQYF. The DNA of the CDR3 is TGTGCCAGTAGTTTGGACAGGGAAACCTACGAGCAGTACTTC.

This clone has just one count. The rearrangement uses TRBV5-4 and TRBJ2-3; 7 bases agree with TRBD2. There are 12 residues in the CDR3. Germline trimming cut 8 bases from V and 6 bases from J; bases unmatched to any gene: 6. Germline CDR1 and CDR2: SGHNT and YYREEE (reference sequence). The CDR3, as DNA: TGTGCCAGGGGGAGGGACCGGGATACGCAGTATTTT. It is translated as CARGRDRDTQYF. The full variable domain, in which reference TRBV5-4 and TRBJ2-3 provide the parts outside the CDR3, is ETGVTQSPTHLIKTRGQQVTLRCSSQSGHNTVSWYQQALGQGPQFIFQYYREEENGRGNFPPRFSGLQFPNYSSELNVNALELDDSALYLCARGRDRDTQYFGPGTRLTVL.

The rearrangement links TRBV4-2 to TRBJ2-1; 10 nucleotides match TRBD2. The CDR3 has 18 amino acids. Per the germline V gene, CDR1 is LGHNA and CDR2 is YNFKEQ. V lost 1 base and J lost 7; bases outside the gene matches: 13. The CDR3 region is CASSQVTLAGQAGNEQFF. The CDR3, as DNA: TGTGCCAGCAGCCAAGTCACACTAGCGGGGCAAGCTGGGAATGAGCAGTTCTTC.

J is TRBJ1-4 and V is TRBV19; 7 nucleotides line up with TRBD1. Germline V lookup: CDR1 LNHDA, CDR2 SQIVND (reference sequence). The CDR3 has 13 amino acids. V lost 4 bases and J lost 5; bases outside the gene matches: 1. CDR3 loop: CASSRDRNEKLFF. The CDR3 DNA follows: TGTGCCAGTAGTAGGGACAGAAATGAAAAACTGTTTTTT.

This clone was counted only a few times. The chain uses TRBV5-1 and TRBJ2-7; TRBD2 is a possible D gene (6 bases). V lost 3 bases and J 0 bases, leaving 13 bases between the germline ends. Germline CDR1 is SGHRS and CDR2 is YFSETQ. This CDR3 has 15 amino acids. The DNA of the CDR3 is TGCGCCAGCAGCTCCTCCCCGGGGGACTCCTACGAGCAGTACTTC. Translation gives CASSSSPGDSYEQYF.

The chain couples TRBV5-1 to TRBJ2-1; TRBD1 might be the D (5 bases). Looked up from germline, CDR1 is SGHRS and CDR2 is YFSETQ. There are 15 residues in the CDR3. Deletions cut 4 bases from V and 0 bases from J, with 11 bases between. The CDR3 loop reads CASSPTGSSYNEQFF. The CDR3 nucleotides read TGCGCCAGCAGCCCCACAGGAAGCTCCTACAATGAGCAGTTCTTC.

The chain couples TRBV7-8 to TRBJ2-4; D possibly corresponds to TRBD2 (6 bases). Germline V gene lookup returns CDR1 SGHVS and CDR2 FQNEAQ. The CDR3 is 17 amino acids. V lost 0 bases to trimming and J lost 1 base, with 13 bases between them. The CDR3 sequence is CASSLAHAGLAKNIQYF. DNA for the CDR3: TGTGCCAGCAGCTTAGCCCATGCGGGGCTGGCCAAAAACATTCAGTACTTC.

This chain links TRBV9 with TRBJ2-3; D possibly corresponds to TRBD2 (6 bases). Germline CDR1 and CDR2: SGDLS and YYNGEE. CDR3 size: 16 residues. Trimming shortened V by 1 base and J by 3 bases, and 15 bases separated the two germline ends. The CDR3 spells CASSVWEAQVTDTQYF. The CDR3, as DNA: TGTGCCAGCAGCGTATGGGAGGCCCAGGTTACAGATACGCAGTATTTT.

The DNA of the CDR3 is TGTGCCAGTAGCGGGAGAGGCGAGCAGTACTTC. It specifies CASSGRGEQYF. The rearrangement uses TRBV19 and TRBJ2-7, with TRBD2 as a possible D gene (6 bases). Germline V gene data show CDR1 as LNHDA and CDR2 as SQIVND (reference sequence). V was trimmed by 6 bases and J by 6 bases, leaving 9 bases between them. CDR3 length: 11 amino acids.

The chain recombines TRBV3-1 (or the pseudogene TRBV3-2) with TRBJ2-6; 10 nucleotides match TRBD1. V lost 6 bases and J lost 1; bases outside the gene matches: 12. The CDR3 is 19 residues long. Germline-derived CDR1 and CDR2 are LGHDT and YNNKEL (reference sequence). This CDR3 reads CASSHLPGQGFSGANVLTF. CDR3 coding DNA: TGTGCCAGCAGTCATTTGCCGGGACAGGGGTTTTCTGGGGCCAACGTCCTGACTTTC.

Comment on this clone: One junction end does not reproduce the germline sequence, and a read error may be involved. The rearrangement joins TRBV20-1 to TRBJ1-2; D not resolved. Germline-derived CDR1 and CDR2 are DFQATT and SNEGSKA (reference sequence). CDR3 length equals 9 residues. CDR3 sequence reads: CSARNTDSF. CDR3 coding DNA: TGCAGTGCTAGAAATACGGACTCCTTC.

The CDR3 sequence: CATSRGGQSQPQHF. DNA for the CDR3: TGTGCCACCAGCAGAGGGGGACAGAGCCAGCCCCAGCATTTT. The gene calls are TRBV15 and TRBJ1-5; 7 bases agree with TRBD1. The ends lost 1 base at V and 7 bases at J; junction bases unmatched: 4. The CDR3 covers 14 residues. CDR1 is LNHNV and CDR2 is YYDKDF in the germline V gene (reference sequence).

This chain connects TRBV3-1 (or the pseudogene TRBV3-2) to TRBJ1-4, with D possibly matching TRBD1 (5 bases). The CDR3 is 16 residues long. Germline CDR1 reads LGHDT; CDR2 reads YNNKEL (reference sequence). V lost 0 bases to trimming and J lost 7 bases, with 15 bases between them. The CDR3 region has the DNA TGTGCCAGCAGCCAAGATGTAGGAGGGGTGAGTGAAAAACTGTTTTTT. This codes for CASSQDVGGVSEKLFF.

V is TRBV11-3 and J is TRBJ1-1; the D is unclear. V was trimmed by 1 base and J by 1 base, leaving 7 bases between them. The CDR3 runs 14 residues. Germline V gives CDR1 SGHNT, CDR2 YENEEA. CDR3 nucleotide sequence: TGTGCCAGCAGCTTAGGCGTCGCGAACACTGAAGCTTTCTTT. The encoded protein is CASSLGVANTEAFF.

CDR3 DNA: TGTGCCAGCACCATCCGAGGGGGGGCGGGGACTGAAGCTTTCTTT. Its translation: CASTIRGGAGTEAFF. This chain joins TRBV6-6 and TRBJ1-1; perhaps TRBD1 as D (6 bases). CDR1 MNHNY and CDR2 SVGAGI come from the germline V gene (reference sequence). The CDR3 totals 15 residues. V lost 7 bases and J 5 bases, leaving 20 bases between the germline ends.

In DNA, the CDR3 is TGTGCCAGCAGCTTAGCGAGGACTTCCCACTATGGCTACACCTTC. Protein product: CASSLARTSHYGYTF. The chain joins TRBV7-9 to TRBJ1-2; D is ambiguous. Germline CDR1 and CDR2: SEHNR and FQNEAQ (reference sequence). Trimming cost V 0 bases and J 3 bases, with 11 bases left between them. The CDR3 runs 15 residues. The full variable domain, rest sourced from reference TRBV7-9 and TRBJ1-2, is DTGVSQNPRHKITKRGQNVTFRCDPISEHNRLYWYRQTLGQGPEFLTYFQNEAQLEKSRLLSDRFSAERPKGSFSTLEIQRTEQGDSAMYLCASSLARTSHYGYTFGSGTRLTVV.

The genes are TRBV6-5 and TRBJ1-2; TRBD1 agrees at 10 bases. The trim removed 5 bases at V and 7 bases at J, leaving 10 bases unmatched. The CDR3 runs 15 residues. Per the germline V gene, CDR1 is MNHEY and CDR2 is SVGAGI. The CDR3 reads CASSNPRQGALGYTF. The CDR3 DNA reads as TGTGCCAGCAGTAACCCCAGACAGGGGGCGCTTGGCTACACCTTC.

The chain carries TRBV16 and TRBJ1-6; D remains ambiguous. Germline V gives CDR1 KGHSY, CDR2 FQNENV. This CDR3 has 14 residues. V lost 2 bases and J lost 2, with 4 bases in between. This CDR3 is CASSQNTYNSPLHF. DNA for the CDR3: TGTGCCAGCAGCCAAAACACCTATAATTCACCCCTCCACTTT.

V usage is TRBV11-3 and J usage is TRBJ2-7; D is possibly TRBD2 (6 bases). The CDR3 has 13 residues. The ends were cut back, 0 bases at V and 7 bases at J, with 10 bases in the middle. Germline values: CDR1 SGHNT, CDR2 YENEEA. The DNA for the CDR3 is TGTGCCAGCAGCTTAGAAGTACGGGGGGAGCAGTACTTC. This translates into CASSLEVRGEQYF.

V is TRBV3-1 (or the pseudogene TRBV3-2) and J is TRBJ2-1, with a possible D match to TRBD2 (7 bases). There are 17 residues in the CDR3. V was shortened by 0 bases and J by 2 bases, with 14 bases between the two germline ends. The germline CDR1 and CDR2 sequences are LGHDT and YNNKEL (reference sequence). CDR3 region: CASSQEGGTIAYNEQFF. The DNA for the CDR3 is TGTGCCAGCAGCCAAGAAGGGGGGACTATTGCCTACAATGAGCAGTTCTTC.

The CDR3 protein is CASSHGQGSYEQYF. DNA for the CDR3: TGTGCCAGCAGCCATGGACAGGGGTCCTACGAGCAGTACTTC. The chain uses TRBV11-3 and TRBJ2-7; 9 nucleotides align to TRBD1. V shed 5 bases and J 1 base; nucleotides not matched to a gene: 3. The germline V gene has CDR1 SGHNT and CDR2 YENEEA. There are 14 residues in the CDR3. Based on the CDR3 plus reference TRBV11-3 and TRBJ2-7, the full variable domain is EAGVVQSPRYKIIEKKQPVAFWCNPISGHNTLYWYLQNLGQGPELLIRYENEEAVDDSQLPKDRFSAERLKGVDSTLKIQPAELGDSAVYLCASSHGQGSYEQYFGPGTRLTVT.

The gene calls are TRBV19 and TRBJ2-3, with D possibly being TRBD2 (5 bases). Trimming left V 6 bases short and J 0 bases short, with 16 bases between. Germline V gives CDR1 LNHDA, CDR2 SQIVND (reference sequence). CDR3 size: 16 residues. Written as DNA, the CDR3 is TGTGCCAGTAGGCGGTTCAGCGGAGCTAGCACAGATACGCAGTATTTT. It translates to CASRRFSGASTDTQYF.

V and J are TRBV7-3 and TRBJ2-1, with 8 bases lining up with TRBD1. The CDR3 is 15 residues long. J was trimmed by 3 bases and V by 0 bases; bases with no gene match: 1. In germline, CDR1 is SGHTA, CDR2 FQGTGA. Written as DNA, the CDR3 is TGTGCCAGCAGCTTAACGGGACAGGACTACAATGAGCAGTTCTTC. Its translation: CASSLTGQDYNEQFF. The full variable domain, with the rest looked up from reference TRBV7-3 and TRBJ2-1, is GAGVSQTPSNKVTEKGKYVELRCDPISGHTALYWYRQSLGQGPEFLIYFQGTGAADDSGLPNDRFFAVRPEGSVSTLKIQRTERGDSAVYLCASSLTGQDYNEQFFGPGTRLTVL.

This chain links TRBV10-3 with TRBJ1-1; 10 bases agree with TRBD1. Trimming cost V 4 bases and J 5 bases; bases outside gene matches: 4. Germline-derived CDR1 and CDR2 are ENHRY and SYGVKD. The CDR3 is made up of 14 amino acids. The CDR3 spells CAISGTGGRTEAFF. CDR3 DNA sequence: TGTGCCATCAGTGGGACAGGGGGACGGACTGAAGCTTTCTTT.